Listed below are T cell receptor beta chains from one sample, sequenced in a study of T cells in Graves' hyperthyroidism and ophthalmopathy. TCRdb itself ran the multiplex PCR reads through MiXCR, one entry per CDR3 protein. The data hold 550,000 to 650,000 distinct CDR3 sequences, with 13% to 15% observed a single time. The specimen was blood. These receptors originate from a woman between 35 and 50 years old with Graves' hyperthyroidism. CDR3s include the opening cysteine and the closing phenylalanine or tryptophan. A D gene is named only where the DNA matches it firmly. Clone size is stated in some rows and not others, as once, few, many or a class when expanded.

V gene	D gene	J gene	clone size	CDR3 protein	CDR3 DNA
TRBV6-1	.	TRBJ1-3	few	CASSPTNWPFSGNTIYF	TGTGCCAGCTCGCCAACAAATTGGCCTTTCTCTGGAAACACCATATATTTT
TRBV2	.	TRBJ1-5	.	CASREKGQPQHF	TGTGCCAGCAGAGAAAAGGGTCAGCCCCAGCATTTT
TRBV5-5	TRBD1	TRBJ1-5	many	CASSLDLAGGEPQHF	TGTGCCAGCAGCTTGGATCTCGCAGGGGGTGAGCCCCAGCATTTT
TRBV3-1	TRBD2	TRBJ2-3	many	CASSQVGLAGVTDTQYF	TGTGCCAGCAGCCAAGTCGGACTAGCGGGAGTAACAGATACGCAGTATTTT
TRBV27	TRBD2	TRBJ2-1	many	CASSLPTLAGFGNEQFF	TGTGCCAGCAGTTTACCCACTCTAGCGGGTTTCGGCAATGAGCAGTTCTTC
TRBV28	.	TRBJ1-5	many	CASSFDSGEQPQHF	TGTGCCAGCAGTTTCGACTCAGGGGAACAGCCCCAGCATTTT
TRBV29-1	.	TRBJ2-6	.	CSVPGGSGANVLTF	TGCAGCGTTCCCGGCGGCTCTGGGGCCAACGTCCTGACTTTC
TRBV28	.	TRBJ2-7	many	CASSLAFEQYF	TGTGCCAGCAGTTTGGCGTTCGAGCAGTACTTC
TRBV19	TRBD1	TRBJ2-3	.	CATTGVLPDTQYF	TGTGCTACGACAGGGGTCCTCCCAGATACGCAGTATTTT
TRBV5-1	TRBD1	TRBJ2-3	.	CASSLPQGEITDTQYF	TGCGCCAGCAGCTTACCTCAGGGGGAGATCACAGATACGCAGTATTTT
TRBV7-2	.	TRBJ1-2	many	CASSLTVSGGYTF	TGTGCCAGCAGCTTAACAGTCTCGGGTGGCTACACCTTC
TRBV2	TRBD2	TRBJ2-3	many	CASSSGMGRGTDTQYF	TGTGCCAGCTCTAGCGGGATGGGGAGGGGGACAGATACGCAGTATTTT
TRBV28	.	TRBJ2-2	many	CASTSGQGNTGELFF	TGTGCCAGCACCTCAGGCCAGGGGAACACCGGGGAGCTGTTTTTT
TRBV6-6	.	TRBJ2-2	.	CASSSSVHTGELFF	TGTGCCAGCAGTTCCTCGGTGCACACCGGGGAGCTGTTTTTT
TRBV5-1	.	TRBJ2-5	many	CASSTSTGLKTQYF	TGCGCCAGCAGCACCTCAACAGGGTTAAAGACCCAGTACTTC
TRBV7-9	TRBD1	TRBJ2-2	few	CARSDRVDTGELFF	TGTGCCAGATCTGACAGGGTGGACACCGGGGAGCTGTTTTTT
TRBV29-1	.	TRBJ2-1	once	CSVSGGYNEQFF	TGCAGCGTTAGTGGAGGGTACAATGAGCAGTTCTTC
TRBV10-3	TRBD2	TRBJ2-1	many	CATGTSGILGNEQFF	TGTGCCACTGGGACTAGCGGGATATTAGGCAATGAGCAGTTCTTC
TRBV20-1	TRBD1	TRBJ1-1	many	CSAYGTVNTEAFF	TGCAGTGCTTATGGGACAGTGAACACTGAAGCTTTCTTT
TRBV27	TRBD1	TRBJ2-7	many	CASRTHDREKDYEQYF	TGTGCCAGCCGAACACACGACAGGGAGAAAGACTACGAGCAGTACTTC
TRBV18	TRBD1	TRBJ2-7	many	CASSLRDRGDAYEQYF	TGTGCCAGCTCACTCAGAGACAGGGGAGATGCCTACGAGCAGTACTTC
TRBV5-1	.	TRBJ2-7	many	CASSKDRSTYEQYF	TGCGCCAGCAGTAAGGACCGAAGCACCTACGAGCAGTACTTC
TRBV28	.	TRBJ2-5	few	CASSTSGKRETQYF	TGTGCCAGCAGTACCTCAGGGAAGCGGGAGACCCAGTACTTC
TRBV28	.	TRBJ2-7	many	CASSFRDFTYEQYF	TGTGCCAGCAGTTTTCGGGACTTTACCTACGAGCAGTACTTC
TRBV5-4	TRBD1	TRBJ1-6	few	CASSLEGQNSPLHF	TGTGCCAGCAGCTTGGAGGGACAGAATTCACCCCTCCACTTT
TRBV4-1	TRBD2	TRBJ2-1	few	CASSQETSGKFF	TGCGCCAGCAGCCAAGAAACTAGCGGGAAGTTCTTC
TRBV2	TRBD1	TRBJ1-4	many	CASSFQGDEKLFF	TGTGCCAGCAGTTTTCAGGGGGATGAAAAACTGTTTTTT
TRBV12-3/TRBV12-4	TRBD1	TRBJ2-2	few	CASSSAGGTGKGYGELFF	TGTGCCAGCAGTTCCGCCGGGGGGACAGGGAAAGGGTACGGGGAGCTGTTTTTT
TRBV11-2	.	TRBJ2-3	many	CASSLEFHTDTQYF	TGTGCCAGCAGCTTAGAGTTTCACACAGATACGCAGTATTTT
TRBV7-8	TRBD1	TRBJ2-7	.	CASSSGQGFYYEQYF	TGTGCCAGCAGCTCGGGACAGGGGTTTTACTACGAGCAGTACTTC
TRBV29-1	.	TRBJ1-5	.	CSVELGGGNQPQHF	TGCAGCGTTGAACTGGGAGGGGGCAATCAGCCCCAGCATTTT
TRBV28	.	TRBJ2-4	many	CASSLLGNIQYF	TGTGCCAGCAGTTTATTAGGAAACATTCAGTACTTC
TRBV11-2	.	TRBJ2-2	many	CASSLLGKAGELFF	TGTGCCAGCAGCTTACTCGGGAAGGCCGGGGAGCTGTTTTTT
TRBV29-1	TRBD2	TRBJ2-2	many	CSVVGLAGGSSGELFF	TGCAGCGTTGTCGGACTAGCGGGAGGGTCTTCCGGGGAGCTGTTTTTT
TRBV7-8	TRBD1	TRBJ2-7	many	CASSYGRGLNEQYF	TGTGCCAGCAGCTATGGCAGGGGGCTTAACGAGCAGTACTTC
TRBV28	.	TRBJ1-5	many	CASALSGKPQHF	TGTGCCAGCGCACTGAGTGGAAAGCCCCAGCATTTT
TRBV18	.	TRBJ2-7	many	CASSPNVLTGASYEQYF	TGTGCCAGCTCACCAAATGTCCTCACGGGAGCCTCGTACGAGCAGTACTTC
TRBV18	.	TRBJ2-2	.	CASSPLVGSTGELFF	TGTGCCAGCTCACCGCTTGTAGGGAGCACCGGGGAGCTGTTTTTT
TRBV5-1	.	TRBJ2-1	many	CASSLGGESYNEQFF	TGCGCCAGCAGCTTGGGCGGGGAATCCTACAATGAGCAGTTCTTC
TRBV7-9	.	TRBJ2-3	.	CASSQEGQYGFDTDTQYF	TGTGCCAGCAGCCAAGAAGGCCAGTACGGGTTTGACACAGATACGCAGTATTTT
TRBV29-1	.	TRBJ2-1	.	CSVLFGTRGGNEQFF	TGCAGCGTTCTTTTTGGGACAAGGGGTGGCAATGAGCAGTTCTTC
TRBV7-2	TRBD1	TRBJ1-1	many	CASSPDRWNTEAFF	TGTGCCAGCAGCCCGGACAGGTGGAACACTGAAGCTTTCTTT
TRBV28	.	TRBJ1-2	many	CASTITGSLAGYTF	TGTGCCAGCACCATTACAGGCAGTCTGGCTGGCTACACCTTC
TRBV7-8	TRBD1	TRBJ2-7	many	CASSLEGQSYEQYF	TGTGCCAGCAGCTTAGAGGGACAGTCCTACGAGCAGTACTTC
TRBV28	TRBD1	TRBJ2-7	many	CASSFSWTFRGLYEQYF	TGTGCCAGCAGTTTTTCTTGGACGTTCAGGGGGCTCTACGAGCAGTACTTC
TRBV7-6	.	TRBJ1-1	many	CASSASFGTEAFF	TGTGCCAGCAGCGCCTCTTTTGGCACTGAAGCTTTCTTT
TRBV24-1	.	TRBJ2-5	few	CATSETSEGQETQYF	TGTGCCACCAGTGAAACGTCTGAGGGCCAAGAGACCCAGTACTTC
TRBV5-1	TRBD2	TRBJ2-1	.	CASSLATSGSINEQFF	TGCGCCAGCAGCTTGGCCACTAGCGGGAGTATCAATGAGCAGTTCTTC
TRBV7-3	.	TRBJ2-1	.	CASSLNGDEQFF	TGTGCCAGCAGCTTAAATGGGGATGAGCAGTTCTTC
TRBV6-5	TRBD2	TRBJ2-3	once	CASSTGLGRFSADTQYF	TGTGCCAGCAGTACTGGACTAGGTCGATTTTCGGCAGATACGCAGTATTTT
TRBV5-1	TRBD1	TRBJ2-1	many	CASSLDRGLTYNEQFF	TGCGCCAGCAGCTTGGACAGGGGATTAACGTACAATGAGCAGTTCTTC
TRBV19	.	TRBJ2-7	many	CASSVDEGSYEQYF	TGTGCCAGTAGTGTAGACGAGGGATCCTACGAGCAGTACTTC